These T cell receptor beta chains were read from a single sample in a study of molecular identifiers for immune sequencing clone quantification. One entry per CDR3 protein results from TCRdb running MiXCR on the PCR reads. The table has hundreds of thousands of distinct CDR3 sequences, approximately 20% seen once; the top ten hold approximately 0.9%. Specimen: naive CD8+ T cells from blood, with Jurkat cell RNA spiked in. Source of these receptors: a human donor in good health. Some libraries in this study had Jurkat cell RNA spiked in. The CDR3 runs from the conserved cysteine through the conserved F or W. A D gene is named only where the DNA matches it firmly. A row's size may be missing; if present it is once, few, many or a size class.

clone_size	v_call	j_call	d_call	cdr3_nt	cdr3_aa
many	TRBV7-8	TRBJ2-4	.	TGTGCCAGCAGCTTAGCAGGGGTTGACATTCAGTACTTC	CASSLAGVDIQYF
few	TRBV19	TRBJ2-2	TRBD1	TGTGCCAGTAGTACCCGGACAGGCTACACCGGGGAGCTGTTTTTT	CASSTRTGYTGELFF
many	TRBV5-5	TRBJ2-7	.	TGTGCCAGCAGCTTGGACCTTACAGGGTACGAGCAGTACTTC	CASSLDLTGYEQYF
many	TRBV4-1	TRBJ2-7	TRBD1	TGCGCCAGCAGCCAAGAGGACAGGGCCTACGAGCAGTACTTC	CASSQEDRAYEQYF
many	TRBV6-1	TRBJ2-3	.	TGTGCCAGCAGTGAAGCGCTTTCACAGCAGTATACGCAGTATTTT	CASSEALSQQYTQYF
many	TRBV28	TRBJ2-7	.	TGTGCCAGCAGTTTATCAGGGAATAGGGCCGACTACGAGCAGTACTTC	CASSLSGNRADYEQYF
.	TRBV5-4	TRBJ1-2	.	TGTGCCAGCAGCTTGGTTCTTTATCCAGAGTATGGCTACACCTTC	CASSLVLYPEYGYTF
many	TRBV20-1	TRBJ2-7	.	TGCAGTGCTAGAGGGGATGGGGACACCTCAACCTACGAGCAGTACTTC	CSARGDGDTSTYEQYF
.	TRBV7-9	TRBJ2-5	.	TGTGCCAGCAGCTTCGGACTGCAAGTGACCCAGTACTTC	CASSFGLQVTQYF
many	TRBV9	TRBJ2-3	.	TGTGCCAGCAGCGTAGACAGGACAGGAGGGAGTAGCACAGATACGCAGTATTTT	CASSVDRTGGSSTDTQYF
many	TRBV10-3	TRBJ2-7	.	TGTGCCATCAGTGATCGAGTCCTGAGATACGAGCAGTACTTC	CAISDRVLRYEQYF
few	TRBV6-1	TRBJ2-6	TRBD1	TGTGCCAGCAGTGAGGGACAGGGGGCTTGGGGGGCCAACGTCCTGACTTTC	CASSEGQGAWGANVLTF
many	TRBV12-3/TRBV12-4	TRBJ2-3	.	TGTGCCAGCAGTTTGGGGGTAGATACGCAGTATTTT	CASSLGVDTQYF
few	TRBV20-1	TRBJ2-7	TRBD2	TGCAGTGCGACGGGGACTAGCGGAAACTACGAGCAGTACTTC	CSATGTSGNYEQYF
few	TRBV12-3/TRBV12-4	TRBJ1-2	.	TGTGCCAGCAGCCCAACGGAGACTCCTAACTATGGCTACACCTTC	CASSPTETPNYGYTF
many	TRBV7-2	TRBJ2-5	.	TGTGCCAGCAGCAAAGACAGCCAAGAGACCCAGTACTTC	CASSKDSQETQYF
.	TRBV7-9	TRBJ1-3	.	TGTGCCAGCAGCCCAGGGTCATTCCACTCTGGAAACACCATATATTTT	CASSPGSFHSGNTIYF
many	TRBV4-3	TRBJ2-3	TRBD2	TGCGCCAGTGCCGGACTAGCGGGGGGGTCAGGCACAGATACGCAGTATTTT	CASAGLAGGSGTDTQYF
.	TRBV24-1	TRBJ2-7	TRBD1	TGTGCCACCAGTGATCTGACAGGGTACACCTACGAGCAGTACTTC	CATSDLTGYTYEQYF
many	TRBV10-3	TRBJ2-7	.	TGTGCCATCAGTGATATCCTGGACAGTTCCTACGAGCAGTACTTC	CAISDILDSSYEQYF
.	TRBV9	TRBJ2-1	TRBD1	TGTGCCAGCAGCGTAGTGGCAGGGGGAACCTACGAGCAGTTCTTC	CASSVVAGGTYEQFF
.	TRBV29-1	TRBJ1-2	.	TGCAGCGTTGAGTGGCAGGTCGGGAATACTAACTATGGCTACACCTTC	CSVEWQVGNTNYGYTF
.	TRBV2	TRBJ2-7	.	TGTGCCAGCACTCCGACGGACCGCTCCTACGGGCAGTACTTC	CASTPTDRSYGQYF
.	TRBV28	TRBJ2-2	.	TGTGCCAGCAGTTTCCCCCTTCGGGAGCTTAACACCGGGGAGCTGTTTTTT	CASSFPLRELNTGELFF
.	TRBV19	TRBJ1-5	.	TGTGCCAGTACGGACAGCAATCAGCCCCAGCATTTT	CASTDSNQPQHF
few	TRBV27	TRBJ1-1	TRBD1	TGTGCCAGCAGTCCCCGGGACAGGGGGCCGTCCACCAACACTGAAGCTTTCTTT	CASSPRDRGPSTNTEAFF